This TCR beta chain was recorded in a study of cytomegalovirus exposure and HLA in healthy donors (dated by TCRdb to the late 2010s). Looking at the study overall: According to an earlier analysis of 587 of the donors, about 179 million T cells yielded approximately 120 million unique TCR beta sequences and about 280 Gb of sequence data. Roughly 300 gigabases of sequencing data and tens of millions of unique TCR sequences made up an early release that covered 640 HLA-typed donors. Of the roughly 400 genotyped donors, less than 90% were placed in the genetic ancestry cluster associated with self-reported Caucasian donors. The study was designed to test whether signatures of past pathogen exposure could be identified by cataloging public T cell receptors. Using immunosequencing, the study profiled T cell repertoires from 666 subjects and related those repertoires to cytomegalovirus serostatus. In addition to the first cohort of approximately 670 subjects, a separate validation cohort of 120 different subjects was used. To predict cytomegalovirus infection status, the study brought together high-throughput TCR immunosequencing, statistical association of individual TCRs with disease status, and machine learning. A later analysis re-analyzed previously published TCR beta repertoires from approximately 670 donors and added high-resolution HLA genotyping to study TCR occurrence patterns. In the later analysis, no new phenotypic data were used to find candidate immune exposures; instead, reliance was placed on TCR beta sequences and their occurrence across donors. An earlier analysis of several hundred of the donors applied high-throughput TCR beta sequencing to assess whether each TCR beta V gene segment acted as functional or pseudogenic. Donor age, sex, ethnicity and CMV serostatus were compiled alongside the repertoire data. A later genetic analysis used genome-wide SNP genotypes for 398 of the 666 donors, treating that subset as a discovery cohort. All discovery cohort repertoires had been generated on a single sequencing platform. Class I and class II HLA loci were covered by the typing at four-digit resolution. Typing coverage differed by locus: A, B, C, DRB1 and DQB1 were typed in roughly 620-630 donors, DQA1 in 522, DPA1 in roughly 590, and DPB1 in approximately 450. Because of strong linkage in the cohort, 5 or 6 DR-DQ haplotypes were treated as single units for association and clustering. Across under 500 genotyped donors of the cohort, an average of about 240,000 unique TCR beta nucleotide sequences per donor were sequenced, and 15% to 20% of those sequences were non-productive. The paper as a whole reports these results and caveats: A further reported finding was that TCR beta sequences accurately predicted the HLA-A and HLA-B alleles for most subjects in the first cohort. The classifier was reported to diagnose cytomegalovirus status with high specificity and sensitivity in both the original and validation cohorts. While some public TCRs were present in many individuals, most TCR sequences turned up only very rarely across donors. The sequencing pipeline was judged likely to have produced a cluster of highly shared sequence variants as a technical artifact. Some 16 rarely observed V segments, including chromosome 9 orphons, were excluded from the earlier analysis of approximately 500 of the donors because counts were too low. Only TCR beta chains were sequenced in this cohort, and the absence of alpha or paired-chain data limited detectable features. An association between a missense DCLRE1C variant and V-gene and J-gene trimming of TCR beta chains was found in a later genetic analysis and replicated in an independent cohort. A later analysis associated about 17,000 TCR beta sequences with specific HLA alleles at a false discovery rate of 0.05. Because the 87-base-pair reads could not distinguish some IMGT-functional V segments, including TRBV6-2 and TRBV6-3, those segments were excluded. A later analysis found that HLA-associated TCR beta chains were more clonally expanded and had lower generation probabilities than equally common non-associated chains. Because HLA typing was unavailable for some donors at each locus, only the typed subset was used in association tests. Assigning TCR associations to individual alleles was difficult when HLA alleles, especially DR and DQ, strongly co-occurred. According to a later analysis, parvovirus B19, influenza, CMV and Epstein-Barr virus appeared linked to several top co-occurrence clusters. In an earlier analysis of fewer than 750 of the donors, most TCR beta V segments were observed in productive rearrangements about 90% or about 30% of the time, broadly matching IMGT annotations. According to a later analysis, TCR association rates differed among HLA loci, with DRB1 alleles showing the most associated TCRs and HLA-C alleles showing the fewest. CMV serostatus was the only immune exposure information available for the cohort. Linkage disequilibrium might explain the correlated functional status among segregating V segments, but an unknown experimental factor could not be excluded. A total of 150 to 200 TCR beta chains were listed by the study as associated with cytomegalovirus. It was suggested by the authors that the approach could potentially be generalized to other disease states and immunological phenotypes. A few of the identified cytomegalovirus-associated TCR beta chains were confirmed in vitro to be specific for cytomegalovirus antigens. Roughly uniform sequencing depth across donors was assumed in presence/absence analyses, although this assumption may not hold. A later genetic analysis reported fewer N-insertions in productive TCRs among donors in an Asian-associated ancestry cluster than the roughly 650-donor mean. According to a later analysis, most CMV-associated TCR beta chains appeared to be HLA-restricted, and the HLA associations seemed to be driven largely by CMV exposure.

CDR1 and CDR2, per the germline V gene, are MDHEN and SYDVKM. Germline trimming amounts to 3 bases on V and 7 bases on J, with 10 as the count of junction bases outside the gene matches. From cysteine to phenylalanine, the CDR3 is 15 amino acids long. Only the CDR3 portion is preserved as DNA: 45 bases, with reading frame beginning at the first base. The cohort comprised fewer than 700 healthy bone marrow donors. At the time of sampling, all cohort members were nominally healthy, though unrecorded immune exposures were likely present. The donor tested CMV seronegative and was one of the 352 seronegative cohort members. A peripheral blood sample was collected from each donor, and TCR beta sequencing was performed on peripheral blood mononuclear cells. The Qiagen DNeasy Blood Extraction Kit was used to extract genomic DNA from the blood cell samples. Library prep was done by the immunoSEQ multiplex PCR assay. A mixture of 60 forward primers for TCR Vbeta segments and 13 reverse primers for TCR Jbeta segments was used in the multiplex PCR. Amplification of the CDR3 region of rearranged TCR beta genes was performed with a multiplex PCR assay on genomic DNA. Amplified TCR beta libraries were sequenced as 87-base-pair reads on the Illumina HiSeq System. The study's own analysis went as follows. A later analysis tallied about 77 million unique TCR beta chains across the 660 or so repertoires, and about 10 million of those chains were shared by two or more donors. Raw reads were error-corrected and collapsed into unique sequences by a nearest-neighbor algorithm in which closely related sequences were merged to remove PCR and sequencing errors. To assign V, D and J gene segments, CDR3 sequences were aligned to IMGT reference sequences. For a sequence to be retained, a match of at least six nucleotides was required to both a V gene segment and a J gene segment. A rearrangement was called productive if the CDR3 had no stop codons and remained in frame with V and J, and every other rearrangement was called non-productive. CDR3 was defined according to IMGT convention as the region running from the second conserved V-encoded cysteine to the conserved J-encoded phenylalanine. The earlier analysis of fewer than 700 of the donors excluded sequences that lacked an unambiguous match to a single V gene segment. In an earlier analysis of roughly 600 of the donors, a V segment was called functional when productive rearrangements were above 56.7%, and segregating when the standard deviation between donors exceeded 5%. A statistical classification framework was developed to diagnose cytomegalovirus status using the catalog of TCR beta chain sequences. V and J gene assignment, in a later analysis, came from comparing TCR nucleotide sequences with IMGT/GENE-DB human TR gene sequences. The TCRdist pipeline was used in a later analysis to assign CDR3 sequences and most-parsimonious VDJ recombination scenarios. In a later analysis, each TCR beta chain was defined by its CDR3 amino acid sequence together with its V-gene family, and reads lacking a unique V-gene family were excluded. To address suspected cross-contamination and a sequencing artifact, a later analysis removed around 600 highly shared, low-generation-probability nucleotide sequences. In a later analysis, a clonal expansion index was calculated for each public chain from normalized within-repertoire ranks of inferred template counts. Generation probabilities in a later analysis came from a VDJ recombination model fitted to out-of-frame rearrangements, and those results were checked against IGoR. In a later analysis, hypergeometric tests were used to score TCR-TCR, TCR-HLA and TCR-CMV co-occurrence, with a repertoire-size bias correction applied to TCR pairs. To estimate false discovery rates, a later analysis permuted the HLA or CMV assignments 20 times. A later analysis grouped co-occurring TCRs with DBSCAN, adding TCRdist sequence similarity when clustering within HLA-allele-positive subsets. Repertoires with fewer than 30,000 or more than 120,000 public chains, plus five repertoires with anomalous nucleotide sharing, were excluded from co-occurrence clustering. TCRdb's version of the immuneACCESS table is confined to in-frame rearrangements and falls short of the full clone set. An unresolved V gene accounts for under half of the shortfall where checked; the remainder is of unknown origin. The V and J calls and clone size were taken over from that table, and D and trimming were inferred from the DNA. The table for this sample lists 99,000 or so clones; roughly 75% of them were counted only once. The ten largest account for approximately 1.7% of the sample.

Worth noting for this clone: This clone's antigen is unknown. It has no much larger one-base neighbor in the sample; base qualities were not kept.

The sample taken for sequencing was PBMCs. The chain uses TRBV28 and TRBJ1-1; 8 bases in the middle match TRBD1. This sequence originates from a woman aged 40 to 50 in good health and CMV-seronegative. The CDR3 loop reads CASSFYRTGTFEAFF. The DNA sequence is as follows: TGTGCCAGCAGTTTTTATCGGACAGGGACTTTTGAAGCTTTCTTT.